This T cell receptor (beta chain) originates from a study of blood T cell repertoires in COVID-19. The table came from immunoSEQ multiplex PCR; TCRdb's copy has only in-frame clones and leaves some out. The sample records 150,000 to 200,000 clones, roughly 89% being singletons. V was pared by 6 bases and J by 2 bases, with 19 bases between. The CDR3 consists of 17 residues. In germline, CDR1 is KGHSH, CDR2 LQKENI. The J gene is TRBJ2-2, the V gene TRBV18; maybe TRBD1 (5 bases). The sequenced material came from peripheral blood. This TCR was sampled from a middle-aged man with acute or convalescent COVID-19. The CDR3 spells CASSLSPKQANTGELFF. Here the CDR3 DNA reads TGTGCCAGCTCTTTATCACCGAAACAGGCAAACACCGGGGAGCTGTTTTTT.